This T cell receptor beta chain was found in a study of blood T cells in healthy people across ages. Per sample, no less than 5.5 micrograms of total RNA were extracted. The CDR3 spans 14 residues. The germline V and J ends were trimmed by 4 bases and 2 bases, with 10 bases remaining between them. The germline CDR1 and CDR2 sequences are SGHTA and FQGNSA. A second PCR of roughly 7 to 11 cycles used a sample-barcoded 5' primer and a J-beta primer mix. TCRdb analysed the 5' RACE reads with MiXCR anew, one entry per CDR3 protein. The sample carries roughly 700,000 distinct CDR3 sequences, around 49% recorded once.

The J gene is TRBJ2-3, the V gene TRBV7-2; weak D call: TRBD2 (5 bases). The sample taken for sequencing was blood. The sequence came from a woman aged 55-70 years in good health. In DNA, the CDR3 is TGTGCCAGCAGCTCGGACTTCTTCACAGATACGCAGTATTTT. Protein sequence: CASSSDFFTDTQYF.